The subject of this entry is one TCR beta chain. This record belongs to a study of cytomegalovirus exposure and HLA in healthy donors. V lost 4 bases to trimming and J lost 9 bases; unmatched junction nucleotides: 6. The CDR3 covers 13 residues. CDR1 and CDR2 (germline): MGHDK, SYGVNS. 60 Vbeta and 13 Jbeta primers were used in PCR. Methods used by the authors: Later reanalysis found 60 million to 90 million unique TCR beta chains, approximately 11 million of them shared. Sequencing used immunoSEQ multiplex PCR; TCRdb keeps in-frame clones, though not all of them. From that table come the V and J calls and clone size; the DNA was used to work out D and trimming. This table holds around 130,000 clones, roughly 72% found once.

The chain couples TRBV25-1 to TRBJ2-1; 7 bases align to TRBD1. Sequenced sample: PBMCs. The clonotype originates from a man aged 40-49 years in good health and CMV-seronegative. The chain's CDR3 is CASSVDRVTEQFF. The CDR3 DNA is TGTGCCAGCAGTGTTGACAGGGTTACTGAGCAGTTCTTC.